This T cell receptor (beta chain) originates from a study of blood T cell repertoires in COVID-19. Study details: Samples representing acute and convalescent COVID-19 were sourced from the United States, Italy and Spain. T cells, B-cell-depleted T cells, or PBMCs provided the cDNA or gDNA that served as material.

From germline, CDR1 is SGHDT and CDR2 YYEEEE. The CDR3 is 13 amino acids. Trimming took 5 bases from V and 5 from J, leaving 10 bases between them. The authors' processing: Amplification of reference gene primers was used by the study to estimate nucleated cell counts. Method: immunoSEQ multiplex PCR; TCRdb's copy keeps in-frame clones and lacks some. The V and J calls and clone size are taken from that table; D and trimming were inferred from the DNA. Of tens of thousands of clones in the sample, 70% to 90% were seen once. The material sequenced was peripheral blood. The chain is built from TRBV5-6 and TRBJ2-2; perhaps TRBD2 as D (5 bases). The receptor was derived from a man aged 55 to 70 with acute or convalescent COVID-19. Written as DNA, the CDR3 is TGTGCCAGCAGGGGAACGGGGACCGGGGAGCTGTTTTTT. Protein: CASRGTGTGELFF.